This TCR beta chain was recorded in a study of T-cell reconstitution after alpha-beta-depleted transplantation in children. The authors prepared the TCRbeta library with unique molecular identifiers. TCRdb reanalysed the PCR reads using MiXCR and keeps one entry per CDR3 protein. Of approximately 510,000 distinct CDR3 sequences detected, approximately 20% appear once; the ten largest clones hold approximately 3%. This CDR3 has 13 residues. V shed 3 bases and J 0 bases; nucleotides not matched to a gene: 2. The germline gives CDR1 SQVTM, CDR2 ANQGSEA. The sequencing here drew on PBMCs from the stem cell graft donor, taken from the stem cell graft. This receptor was obtained from a human donor who donated a stem cell graft to a child with acute lymphoblastic leukemia. V is TRBV29-1 and J is TRBJ2-7; TRBD2 aligns across 7 bases. The CDR3 is CSVDGGSSYEQYF. The CDR3 DNA follows: TGCAGCGTTGACGGCGGGAGCTCCTACGAGCAGTACTTC.